Below are 29 T cell receptor beta chains sequenced from a single sample in a study of T cells in tuberculosis. This table comes from immunoSEQ multiplex PCR, and its TCRdb copy is limited to in-frame clones, with some not included. The table shows under 40,000 clones, with 94% occurring only once. The material sequenced was PBMCs. These receptors originate from a donor aged 10 to 29 with latent tuberculosis or without tuberculosis infection.

This chain joins TRBV20-1 and TRBJ2-1; D is perhaps TRBD2 (5 bases). V lost 3 bases to trimming and J lost 16 bases, with 13 bases between them. The CDR3 is 10 residues long. In germline, CDR1 is DFQATT, CDR2 SNEGSKA (reference sequence). CDR3 nucleotide sequence: TGCAGTGCTAGGAGGCTAGCCCAATTCTTC. Translated, it gives CSARRLAQFF.

The rearrangement uses TRBV5-1 and TRBJ2-7; 8 bases line up with TRBD2. This CDR3 has 16 residues. The ends lost 4 bases at V and 2 bases at J; junction bases unmatched: 11. The germline V gene encodes CDR1 SGHRS and CDR2 YFSETQ. DNA of the CDR3: TGCGCCAGCAGCCTAGAGGCGGGGGGCATTCCCTACGAGCAGTACTTC. This translates into CASSLEAGGIPYEQYF.

This chain connects TRBV7-2 to TRBJ2-2; weak D call: TRBD2 (6 bases). CDR3 length equals 15 residues. Germline-derived CDR1 and CDR2 are SGHTA and FQGNSA. Trimming left V 5 bases short and J 3 bases short, with 13 bases between. The CDR3 bases are TGTGCCAGCAGCCAGCGGGTGGGGTACACCGGGGAGCTGTTTTTT. Amino acids: CASSQRVGYTGELFF.

CDR3 sequence reads: CASSPRTGLSNQPQHF. The CDR3 bases are TGTGCCAGTAGTCCCCGGACAGGGTTGAGCAATCAGCCCCAGCATTTT. The chain uses TRBV19 and TRBJ1-5; 8 bases are a match to TRBD1. V lost 5 bases to trimming and J lost 1 base; unmatched junction nucleotides: 7. This CDR3 has 16 residues. Germline CDR1 is LNHDA and CDR2 is SQIVND (reference sequence).

J is TRBJ2-7 and V is TRBV13; 8 nucleotides agree with TRBD2. The trim removed 4 bases at V and 4 bases at J, leaving 9 bases unmatched. The CDR3 is 15 amino acids. Germline-derived CDR1 and CDR2 are PRHDT and FYEKMQ (reference sequence). Here the CDR3 DNA reads TGTGCCAGCAGCTCCCTTAGAAGCGGGAGTTACGAGCAGTACTTC. Its translation: CASSSLRSGSYEQYF.

The chain recombines TRBV4-2 with TRBJ1-1; D is perhaps TRBD1 (6 bases). Germline loops: CDR1 LGHNA, CDR2 YNFKEQ. V was pared by 2 bases and J by 4 bases, with 11 bases between. The CDR3 is 14 residues long. This chain's CDR3 is CASSQHGQPTEAFF. In DNA form, the CDR3 reads TGTGCCAGCAGCCAACACGGACAGCCCACTGAAGCTTTCTTT.

This chain joins TRBV19 and TRBJ1-5; possible D gene TRBD1, 5 bases. V was shortened by 5 bases and J by 7 bases, with 18 bases between the two germline ends. CDR3 length: 15 residues. Per the germline V gene, CDR1 is LNHDA and CDR2 is SQIVND (reference sequence). CDR3 residues: CASSLPLGGGQPQHF. CDR3 sequence (DNA): TGTGCCAGTAGTCTGCCATTGGGGGGAGGGCAGCCCCAGCATTTT.

The chain has TRBV5-6 and TRBJ2-1, with 11 bases matching TRBD2. CDR3 length: 16 amino acids. Germline CDR1 and CDR2: SGHDT and YYEEEE. The V and J ends lost 3 bases and 4 bases, in that order; junction bases with no gene match: 6. CDR3 in DNA: TGTGCCAGCAGCTACGACGGGACTAGCGGATACAATGAGCAGTTCTTC. Its translation: CASSYDGTSGYNEQFF. The full variable domain, completed using reference TRBV5-6 and TRBJ2-1, is DAGVTQSPTHLIKTRGQQVTLRCSPKSGHDTVSWYQQALGQGPQFIFQYYEEEERQRGNFPDRFSGHQFPNYSSELNVNALLLGDSALYLCASSYDGTSGYNEQFFGPGTRLTVL.

The V gene is TRBV7-9, the J gene TRBJ2-3, with a tentative D call TRBD1 (6 bases). The CDR3 runs to 16 residues. Germline V gives CDR1 SEHNR, CDR2 FQNEAQ (reference sequence). The ends were cut back, 5 bases at V and 3 bases at J, with 18 bases in the middle. DNA for the CDR3: TGTGCCAGCAGCGGCACCTGGGGGCCGGGGACAGATACGCAGTATTTT. It encodes CASSGTWGPGTDTQYF. Supplemented by reference TRBV7-9 and TRBJ2-3, the full variable domain reads DTGVSQNPRHKITKRGQNVTFRCDPISEHNRLYWYRQTLGQGPEFLTYFQNEAQLEKSRLLSDRFSAERPKGSFSTLEIQRTEQGDSAMYLCASSGTWGPGTDTQYFGPGTRLTVL.

The chain joins TRBV27 to TRBJ2-7; 10 positions match TRBD2. V shed 3 bases and J 1 base; nucleotides not matched to a gene: 3. From germline, CDR1 is MNHEY and CDR2 SMNVEV (reference sequence). The CDR3 sequence is 15 residues long. The CDR3 DNA reads as TGTGCCAGCAGTTTGGAACTAGCGGGATCCTACGAGCAGTACTTC. This encodes CASSLELAGSYEQYF.

The chain has TRBV11-2 and TRBJ2-7; possibly TRBD2 for D (5 bases). Germline lookup yields CDR1 SGHAT and CDR2 FQNNGV. The CDR3 covers 15 residues. The V end was cut by 0 bases, the J end by 0 bases, with 9 bases between. The CDR3 coding sequence is TGTGCCAGCAGCTTAGAAACGGGGAACTCCTACGAGCAGTACTTC. Amino acid sequence: CASSLETGNSYEQYF.

The J gene is TRBJ1-5, the V gene TRBV27; no reliable D call. The CDR3 covers 12 residues. Germline CDR1 MNHEY, CDR2 SMNVEV (reference sequence). The ends were cut back, 2 bases at V and 6 bases at J, with 5 bases in the middle. The CDR3 spells CASSLVGQPQHF. CDR3 in DNA: TGTGCCAGCAGTTTAGTCGGTCAGCCCCAGCATTTT.

The chain carries TRBV9 and TRBJ2-3; 12 bases are shared with TRBD2. After removal of 3 bases from V and 4 bases from J, the junction contained 0 bases not matched to a gene. The CDR3 contains 14 residues. CDR1 and CDR2 from the germline V gene are SGDLS and YYNGEE. The CDR3 DNA sequence: TGTGCCAGCAGCGCTAGCGGGAGGGCAGATACGCAGTATTTT. Amino acid sequence: CASSASGRADTQYF. The full variable domain, with the rest looked up from reference TRBV9 and TRBJ2-3, is DSGVTQTPKHLITATGQRVTLRCSPRSGDLSVYWYQQSLDQGLQFLIQYYNGEERAKGNILERFSAQQFPDLHSELNLSSLELGDSALYFCASSASGRADTQYFGPGTRLTVL.

The chain couples TRBV5-4 to TRBJ2-3; TRBD2 matches 12 bases. Germline-derived CDR1 and CDR2 are SGHNT and YYREEE (reference sequence). The J segment lost 3 bases and the V segment lost 4 bases, leaving 6 bases of the junction unmatched. This CDR3 is 16 amino acids long. The CDR3 spells CASSALAGGPTDTQYF. CDR3 sequence (DNA): TGTGCCAGCAGCGCTCTAGCGGGAGGGCCGACAGATACGCAGTATTTT.

The chain is built from TRBV19 and TRBJ1-5; D may be TRBD1 (5 bases). Germline CDR1 reads LNHDA; CDR2 reads SQIVND (reference sequence). The V end was cut by 6 bases, the J end by 6 bases, with 18 bases between. This CDR3 spans 15 amino acids. The CDR3, as DNA: TGTGCCAGTAGGGCTCGGGGGATACGGAGTCAGCCCCAGCATTTT. It specifies CASRARGIRSQPQHF.

This clone was seen once. The chain is built from TRBV19 and TRBJ1-1, with 8 nucleotides matching TRBD1. Germline V gene lookup returns CDR1 LNHDA and CDR2 SQIVND (reference sequence). This CDR3 comprises 13 residues. Trimming took 3 bases from V and 5 from J; bases not matched to a gene: 2. The CDR3 sequence: CASSMDRETEAFF. CDR3 nucleotides: TGTGCCAGTAGTATGGACAGGGAAACTGAAGCTTTCTTT.

The gene calls are TRBV28 and TRBJ2-7; TRBD2 aligns across 7 bases. Germline assignment: CDR1 MDHEN and CDR2 SYDVKM. The CDR3 is 12 residues long. The V and J ends lost 4 bases and 12 bases, in that order; junction bases with no gene match: 9. The CDR3 here is CASSSWGGGWYF. CDR3 sequence (DNA): TGTGCCAGCAGTTCCTGGGGGGGAGGGTGGTACTTC.

This chain uses TRBV27 with TRBJ1-5; 8 bases line up with TRBD1. This CDR3 contains 15 residues. J was trimmed by 5 bases and V by 2 bases; bases with no gene match: 5. Germline loops: CDR1 MNHEY, CDR2 SMNVEV (reference sequence). The chain's CDR3 is CASSLRQGRDQPQHF. The CDR3 DNA reads as TGTGCCAGCAGTTTACGACAGGGGCGGGATCAGCCCCAGCATTTT.

This chain uses TRBV7-2 with TRBJ1-1, with a tentative D call TRBD1 (6 bases). Trimming stripped 4 bases from V and 4 bases from J, with 10 bases between. CDR1 and CDR2 from the germline V gene are SGHTA and FQGNSA. The CDR3 contains 13 residues. CDR3 nucleotides: TGTGCCAGCAGCTATGGGGGCGGCACTGAAGCTTTCTTT. Its protein product is CASSYGGGTEAFF.

This chain links TRBV30 with TRBJ1-3; D unclear. The germline V and J ends were trimmed by 1 base and 2 bases, with 9 bases remaining between them. This CDR3 region has 14 residues. Germline CDR1 and CDR2: GTSNPN and SVGIG (reference sequence). This CDR3 is CAWSDGSPGNTIYF. CDR3 DNA: TGTGCCTGGAGTGACGGGAGTCCTGGAAACACCATATATTTT.

The rearrangement links TRBV6-6 to TRBJ2-7, with 9 nucleotides matching TRBD2. This CDR3 has 14 residues. The germline CDR1 and CDR2 sequences are MNHNY and SVGAGI (reference sequence). The junction had 5 bases not matched to a gene; V was cut back by 6 bases and J by 2 bases. This CDR3 reads CASSLSGSPYEQYF. For the CDR3, the DNA is TGTGCCAGCAGCCTTAGCGGGAGTCCCTACGAGCAGTACTTC.

V usage is TRBV5-4 and J usage is TRBJ2-3; 13 bases are a match to TRBD2. V lost 3 bases and J lost 5; bases outside the gene matches: 3. CDR1 SGHNT and CDR2 YYREEE come from the germline V gene (reference sequence). CDR3 size: 15 residues. CDR3 residues: CASSSRTSGRDTQYF. The CDR3 coding sequence is TGTGCCAGCAGCTCGAGGACTAGCGGGAGAGATACGCAGTATTTT.

The rearrangement uses TRBV7-9 and TRBJ2-3; the D gene is possibly TRBD1 (6 bases). CDR3 length equals 14 residues. V dropped 10 bases and J dropped 0 bases, with 14 bases sitting between them. Germline CDR1 is SEHNR and CDR2 is FQNEAQ (reference sequence). DNA for the CDR3: TGTGCCACCCTCTTGGGGGCTAGCACAGATACGCAGTATTTT. It specifies CATLLGASTDTQYF.

J is TRBJ1-3 and V is TRBV15, with 7 bases fitting TRBD1. There are 15 residues in the CDR3. V shed 1 base, J shed 7 bases, and the junction held 7 bases outside the gene matches. Germline CDR1 is LNHNV and CDR2 is YYDKDF (reference sequence). In DNA form, the CDR3 reads TGTGCCACCAGCAGAGCTCCCAGGGGGAGGAACACCATATATTTT. Translation: CATSRAPRGRNTIYF.

The rearrangement uses TRBV21-1 and TRBJ1-1; the table's D gene call, TRBD1, was not cross checked with the DNA. TRBV21-1 is a listed pseudogene. The CDR3 contains 13 residues. DNA of the CDR3: TGTGCCAGCAGCAAAGTCAGGGGCACTGAAGCTTTCTTT. Translating it yields CASSKVRGTEAFF.

CDR3 DNA sequence: TGTGCCAGCAGCCTGGACATGAACACCGGGGAGCTGTTTTTT. Translated, it gives CASSLDMNTGELFF. This chain connects TRBV9 to TRBJ2-2, with a weak D call TRBD1 (5 bases). Germline CDR1 is SGDLS and CDR2 is YYNGEE. Trimming cost V 4 bases and J 1 base, with 8 bases left between them. The CDR3 extends over 14 amino acids.

The V gene is TRBV29-1, the J gene TRBJ2-1; the match to TRBD2 covers 13 bases. This CDR3 is built from 14 residues. Germline V gene data show CDR1 as SQVTM and CDR2 as ANQGSEA. With V trimmed by 7 bases and J by 7 bases, 7 bases remained unmatched. CDR3 bases: TGCAGCGCCCTGCCGGGACTAGCGGGGAATGAGCAGTTCTTC. It codes for CSALPGLAGNEQFF.

The chain couples TRBV7-2 to TRBJ2-3, with 12 bases identical to TRBD2. CDR1 SGHTA and CDR2 FQGNSA come from the germline V gene. J gave up 0 bases and V 1 base, and 2 bases lay outside the gene matches. The CDR3 runs 17 residues. The CDR3 sequence: CASSLVGTSGSTDTQYF. As DNA, the CDR3 is TGTGCCAGCAGCTTAGTCGGGACTAGCGGGAGCACAGATACGCAGTATTTT.

This clone was seen once. The chain is built from TRBV28 and TRBJ2-5; the match to TRBD1 covers 9 bases. The CDR3 totals 15 residues. The junction had 6 bases not matched to a gene; V was cut back by 5 bases and J by 2 bases. CDR1 and CDR2 from the germline V gene are MDHEN and SYDVKM. The chain's CDR3 is CASSPTGGRQETQYF. The CDR3 DNA reads as TGTGCCAGCAGTCCAACAGGGGGCCGACAAGAGACCCAGTACTTC.